Shown below are 13 T cell receptor beta chains from a single sample sequenced in a study of shared clonotypes between healthy human individuals. TCRdb keeps only in-frame clones here, not all; method: immunoSEQ multiplex PCR. The sample includes about 450,000 clones, around 79% seen only once; the top ten take roughly an eighth. Sample: PBMCs. The source of these receptors is a woman aged 40 to 50 in good health. Some clones in this sample may be carry-over from other donors' samples.

This rearrangement joins TRBV29-1 to TRBJ2-5; D might be TRBD1 (5 bases). The J call may be mistaken, given a closer DNA end match to TRBJ2-7. The CDR3 contains 14 residues. Germline-derived CDR1 and CDR2 are SQVTM and ANQGSEA. The CDR3: CSVLDPGQGYEQYF. Here the CDR3 DNA reads TGCAGCGTCCTAGACCCAGGGCAGGGCTACGAGCAGTACTTC.

The CDR3, as DNA: TGTGCCAGCAGCCGATTCACCAGCGGGCCTGGGGAGCTGTTTTTT. Translating gives CASSRFTSGPGELFF. The chain is built from TRBV7-2 and TRBJ2-2, with D perhaps matching TRBD2 (6 bases). V shed 5 bases and J shed 8 bases, with 18 bases lying between them. The CDR3 covers 15 residues. Germline V lookup: CDR1 SGHTA, CDR2 FQGNSA.

This clone was detected only a few times. This chain uses TRBV30 with TRBJ1-2, with no clear D. Per germline, CDR1 GTSNPN and CDR2 SVGIG (reference sequence). The CDR3 spans 13 residues. V gave up 8 bases and J gave up 4 bases, with 17 bases separating them. The CDR3 reads CAQNQGFSYGYTF. The DNA of the CDR3 is TGTGCCCAAAACCAAGGGTTCTCCTATGGCTACACCTTC. Drawing the rest from reference TRBV30 and TRBJ1-2, the complete variable domain is SQTIHQWPATLVQPVGSPLSLECTVEGTSNPNLYWYRQAAGRGLQLLFYSVGIGQISSEVPQNLSASRPQDRQFILSSKKLLLSDSGFYLCAQNQGFSYGYTFGSGTRLTVV.

This sequence joins TRBV5-3 and TRBJ1-2, with a possible D match to TRBD1 (6 bases). TRBV5-3 is an ORF, and what it does is uncertain. CDR3 length equals 17 residues. V was trimmed by 3 bases and J by 4 bases, leaving 22 bases between them. CDR3 region: CARSSWGGCFGSYGYTF. The CDR3 DNA reads TGTGCCAGAAGCTCCTGGGGGGGCTGTTTCGGGTCCTATGGCTACACCTTC.

V and J are TRBV11-3 and TRBJ2-1, with D possibly TRBD2 on 7 matching bases. V lost 5 bases, J lost 6 bases, and 17 bases lay in between. The germline gives CDR1 SGHNT, CDR2 YENEEA. This CDR3 spans 15 amino acids. CDR3 protein: CASSPRGGLANEQFF. CDR3 DNA: TGTGCCAGCAGCCCGAGGGGGGGGCTTGCCAATGAGCAGTTCTTC.

The chain combines TRBV7-1 with TRBJ2-1; no clear D gene. TRBV7-1 is an ORF, with its function uncertain. Trimming pared 5 bases from V and 8 bases from J, leaving 10 bases between. The CDR3 spans 12 residues. The CDR3 DNA is TGTGCCAGCAGCAGAACCTTGGATGAGCAGTTCTTC. Translating it yields CASSRTLDEQFF.

This clone was counted a few times. The chain couples TRBV25-1 to TRBJ1-5, with TRBD1 as a possible D gene (5 bases). The CDR3 runs to 14 residues. V dropped 8 bases and J dropped 0 bases, with 11 bases sitting between them. The germline V gene encodes CDR1 MGHDK and CDR2 SYGVNS. DNA of the CDR3: TGTGCCAGCGGCGGGGACGATAGCAATCAGCCCCAGCATTTT. As protein: CASGGDDSNQPQHF.

The CDR3 DNA is TGTGCCAGCACTGGGACAGGTCGGGTTCAGCCCCAGCATTTT. It is translated as CASTGTGRVQPQHF. The chain uses TRBV6-1 and TRBJ1-5; 8 nucleotides agree with TRBD1. With 7 bases clipped from V and 6 bases from J, the junction kept 8 bases outside the gene matches. Germline lookup yields CDR1 MNHNS and CDR2 SASEGT. This CDR3 is built from 14 residues.

V and J are TRBV5-8 and TRBJ2-7; D ambiguous. The CDR3 consists of 12 residues. Germline CDR1 SGHTS, CDR2 YDEGEE. Trimming left V 4 bases short and J 0 bases short, with 5 bases between. The CDR3 reads CASSPFSYEQYF. The CDR3 DNA reads TGTGCCAGCAGCCCGTTCTCCTACGAGCAGTACTTC.

The genes are TRBV30 and TRBJ2-5; 7 nucleotides line up with TRBD2. This CDR3 comprises 14 residues. J lost 5 bases, V lost 5 bases, and 11 bases had no gene match. Per germline, CDR1 GTSNPN and CDR2 SVGIG (reference sequence). The CDR3 reads CAWGWEGGGETQYF. Here the CDR3 DNA reads TGTGCCTGGGGGTGGGAGGGAGGAGGCGAGACCCAGTACTTC. Based on the CDR3 plus reference TRBV30 and TRBJ2-5, the full variable domain is SQTIHQWPATLVQPVGSPLSLECTVEGTSNPNLYWYRQAAGRGLQLLFYSVGIGQISSEVPQNLSASRPQDRQFILSSKKLLLSDSGFYLCAWGWEGGGETQYFGPGTRLLVL.

The CDR3 DNA reads as TGTGCCACCCTATTGATAGGGGGTGCTGGAAACACCATATATTTT. Amino acid sequence: CATLLIGGAGNTIYF. The rearrangement uses TRBV19 and TRBJ1-3, with D possibly being TRBD1 (6 bases). Germline values: CDR1 LNHDA, CDR2 SQIVND (reference sequence). This CDR3 comprises 15 residues. V was cut by 10 bases and J by 2 bases, with 18 bases left in between.

The J gene is TRBJ1-2, the V gene TRBV6-1, with TRBD1 matching over 10 bases. Germline V gene sequence: CDR1 MNHNS, CDR2 SASEGT. CDR3 length equals 13 residues. This chain's CDR3 is CASNLGQGYGYTF. In DNA form, the CDR3 reads TGTGCTTCCAACCTGGGACAGGGGTATGGCTACACCTTC.

This chain links TRBV6-6 with TRBJ2-5, with D perhaps matching TRBD1 (7 bases). The V end lost 0 bases, the J end lost 5 bases, and 13 bases lay between the germline ends. CDR1 is MNHNY, CDR2 SVGAGI, per germline (reference sequence). This CDR3 is built from 15 residues. The CDR3 coding sequence is TGTGCCAGCAGTTACTCGGGCAGGGGGGTCGAGACCCAGTACTTC. Translated: CASSYSGRGVETQYF.